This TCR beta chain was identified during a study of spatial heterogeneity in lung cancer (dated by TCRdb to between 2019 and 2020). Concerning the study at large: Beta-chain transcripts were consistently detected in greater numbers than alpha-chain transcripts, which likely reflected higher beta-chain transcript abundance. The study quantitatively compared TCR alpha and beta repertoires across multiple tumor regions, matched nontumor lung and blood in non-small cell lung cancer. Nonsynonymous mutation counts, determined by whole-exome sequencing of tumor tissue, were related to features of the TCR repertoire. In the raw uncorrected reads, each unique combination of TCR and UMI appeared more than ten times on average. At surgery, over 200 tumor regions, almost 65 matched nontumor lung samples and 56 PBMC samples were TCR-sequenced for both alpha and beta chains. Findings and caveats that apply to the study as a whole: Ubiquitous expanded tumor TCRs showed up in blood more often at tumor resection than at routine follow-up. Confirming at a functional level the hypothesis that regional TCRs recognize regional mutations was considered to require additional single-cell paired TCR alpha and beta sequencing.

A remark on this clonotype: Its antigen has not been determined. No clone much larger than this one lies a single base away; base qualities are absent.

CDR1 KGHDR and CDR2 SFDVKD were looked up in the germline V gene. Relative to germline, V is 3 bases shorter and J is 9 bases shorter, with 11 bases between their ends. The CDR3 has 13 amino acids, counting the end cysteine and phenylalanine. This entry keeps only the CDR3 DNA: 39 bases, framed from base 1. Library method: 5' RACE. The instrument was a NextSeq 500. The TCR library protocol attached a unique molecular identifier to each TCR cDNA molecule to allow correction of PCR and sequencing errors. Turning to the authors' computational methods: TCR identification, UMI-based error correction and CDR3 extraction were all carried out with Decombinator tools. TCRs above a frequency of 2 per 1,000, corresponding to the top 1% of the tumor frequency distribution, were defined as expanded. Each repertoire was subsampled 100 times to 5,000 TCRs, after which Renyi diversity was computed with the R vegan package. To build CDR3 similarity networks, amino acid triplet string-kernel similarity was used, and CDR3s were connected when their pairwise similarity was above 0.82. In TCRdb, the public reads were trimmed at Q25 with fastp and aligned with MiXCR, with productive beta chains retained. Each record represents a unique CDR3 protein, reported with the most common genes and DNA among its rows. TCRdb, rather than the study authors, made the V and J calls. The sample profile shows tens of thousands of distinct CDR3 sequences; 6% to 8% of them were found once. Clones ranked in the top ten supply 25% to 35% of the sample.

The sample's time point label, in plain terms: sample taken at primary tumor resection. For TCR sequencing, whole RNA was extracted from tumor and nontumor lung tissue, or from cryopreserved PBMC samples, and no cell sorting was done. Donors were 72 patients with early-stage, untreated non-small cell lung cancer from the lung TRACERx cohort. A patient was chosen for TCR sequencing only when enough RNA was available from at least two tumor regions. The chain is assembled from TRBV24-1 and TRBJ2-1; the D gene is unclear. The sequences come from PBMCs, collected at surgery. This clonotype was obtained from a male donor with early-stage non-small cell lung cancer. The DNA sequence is TGTGCCACCAGTGATGATGTCTTAGGTGAGCAGTTCTTC. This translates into CATSDDVLGEQFF.